This is a list of T cell receptor beta chains from one sample in a study of cytomegalovirus exposure and HLA in healthy donors. Only in-frame clones appear in the TCRdb table, and some are missing; sequencing was by immunoSEQ multiplex PCR. The repertoire holds under 200,000 clones, with over 75% as singletons. Sequencing was done on a sample of PBMCs. Receptors were obtained from a man aged 60 to 75 in good health and CMV-seronegative. Both conserved end residues are part of each CDR3. A D gene is named only where the DNA matches it firmly. Rows may omit the clone size; those that give it use once, few, many or a size class.

J: TRBJ2-1; length: 15; D: TRBD1; V: TRBV19; size: NA; DNA: TGTGCCAGTAGGACAGGGGGCTTGGCCGGCAATGAGCAGTTCTTC; CDR3: CASRTGGLAGNEQFF
J: TRBJ2-2; length: 16; D: TRBD2; V: TRBV4-3; size: NA; DNA: TGCGCCAGCAGCCAAGGACTAGCAGAGAACACCGGGGAGCTGTTTTTT; CDR3: CASSQGLAENTGELFF
J: TRBJ2-1; length: 15; D: NA; V: TRBV6-1; size: NA; DNA: TGTGCCAGCAGTCGAACGACAGCCTCCTACAATGAGCAGTTCTTC; CDR3: CASSRTTASYNEQFF
J: TRBJ2-7; length: 15; D: TRBD1; V: TRBV7-3; size: NA; DNA: TGTGCCAGCAGCTTAATGGCAGGGGGTTCCTACGAGCAGTACTTC; CDR3: CASSLMAGGSYEQYF
J: TRBJ2-3; length: 15; D: TRBD2; V: TRBV5-6; size: NA; DNA: TGTGCCAGCAGCTCCGGACTAGCGGGAGACCGTCCCCAGTATTTT; CDR3: CASSSGLAGDRPQYF
J: TRBJ2-7; length: 17; D: TRBD2; V: TRBV4-2; size: few; DNA: TGTGCCAGCAGCCTCCTTCCAAGGACTAGCGGGAGCTACGAGCAGTACTTC; CDR3: CASSLLPRTSGSYEQYF
J: TRBJ2-5; length: 14; D: NA; V: TRBV7-9; size: NA; DNA: TGTGCCAGCAGCGAGGCTTTGGCGGTGGAGACCCAGTACTTC; CDR3: CASSEALAVETQYF
J: TRBJ2-2; length: 13; D: NA; V: TRBV14; size: NA; DNA: TGTGCCAGCAGCCGCCGACAGGACGGGGAGCTGTTTTTT; CDR3: CASSRRQDGELFF
J: TRBJ2-6; length: 16; D: TRBD2; V: TRBV7-7; size: NA; DNA: TGTGCTAGCAGCCCCCAGGGAGGGACTGGGGCCAACGTCCTGACTTTC; CDR3: CASSPQGGTGANVLTF
J: TRBJ1-1; length: 12; D: NA; V: TRBV28; size: few; DNA: TGTGCCAGCAGTTTAGGCAGGGGAGAAGCTTTCTTT; CDR3: CASSLGRGEAFF
J: TRBJ2-7; length: 13; D: TRBD1; V: TRBV4-1; size: few; DNA: TGCGCCAGCAGCGGGACAGGGGACGACGAGCAGTACTTC; CDR3: CASSGTGDDEQYF
J: TRBJ1-6; length: 16; D: TRBD1; V: TRBV7-9; size: once; DNA: TGTGCCAGCAGCTTAGCCCTGACAGGGGGTAATTCACCCCTCCACTTT; CDR3: CASSLALTGGNSPLHF